Given below is one TCR beta chain in context. The antigen remains unidentified. The data are from a study of graft-versus-host responses after intestinal transplantation. Clones were read by immunoSEQ multiplex PCR, and TCRdb kept only the in-frame ones, dropping some. Among roughly 120,000 clones listed, over 80% were seen once. V trimming: 5 bases; J trimming: 4 bases; junction bases outside the gene matches: 7. Germline CDR1 GTSNPN, CDR2 SVGIG (reference sequence). The CDR3 consists of 14 residues. Source: unstimulated CD4+ T cells sorted from spleen or lymph node cells, taken before intestinal transplant. The chain recombines TRBV30 with TRBJ2-3; 9 nucleotides line up with TRBD2. The receptor's source is a human donor who received an intestinal transplant. CDR3 loop: CAWGGSGSPDTQYF. The CDR3 DNA follows: TGTGCCTGGGGGGGTAGCGGGAGCCCAGATACGCAGTATTTT.